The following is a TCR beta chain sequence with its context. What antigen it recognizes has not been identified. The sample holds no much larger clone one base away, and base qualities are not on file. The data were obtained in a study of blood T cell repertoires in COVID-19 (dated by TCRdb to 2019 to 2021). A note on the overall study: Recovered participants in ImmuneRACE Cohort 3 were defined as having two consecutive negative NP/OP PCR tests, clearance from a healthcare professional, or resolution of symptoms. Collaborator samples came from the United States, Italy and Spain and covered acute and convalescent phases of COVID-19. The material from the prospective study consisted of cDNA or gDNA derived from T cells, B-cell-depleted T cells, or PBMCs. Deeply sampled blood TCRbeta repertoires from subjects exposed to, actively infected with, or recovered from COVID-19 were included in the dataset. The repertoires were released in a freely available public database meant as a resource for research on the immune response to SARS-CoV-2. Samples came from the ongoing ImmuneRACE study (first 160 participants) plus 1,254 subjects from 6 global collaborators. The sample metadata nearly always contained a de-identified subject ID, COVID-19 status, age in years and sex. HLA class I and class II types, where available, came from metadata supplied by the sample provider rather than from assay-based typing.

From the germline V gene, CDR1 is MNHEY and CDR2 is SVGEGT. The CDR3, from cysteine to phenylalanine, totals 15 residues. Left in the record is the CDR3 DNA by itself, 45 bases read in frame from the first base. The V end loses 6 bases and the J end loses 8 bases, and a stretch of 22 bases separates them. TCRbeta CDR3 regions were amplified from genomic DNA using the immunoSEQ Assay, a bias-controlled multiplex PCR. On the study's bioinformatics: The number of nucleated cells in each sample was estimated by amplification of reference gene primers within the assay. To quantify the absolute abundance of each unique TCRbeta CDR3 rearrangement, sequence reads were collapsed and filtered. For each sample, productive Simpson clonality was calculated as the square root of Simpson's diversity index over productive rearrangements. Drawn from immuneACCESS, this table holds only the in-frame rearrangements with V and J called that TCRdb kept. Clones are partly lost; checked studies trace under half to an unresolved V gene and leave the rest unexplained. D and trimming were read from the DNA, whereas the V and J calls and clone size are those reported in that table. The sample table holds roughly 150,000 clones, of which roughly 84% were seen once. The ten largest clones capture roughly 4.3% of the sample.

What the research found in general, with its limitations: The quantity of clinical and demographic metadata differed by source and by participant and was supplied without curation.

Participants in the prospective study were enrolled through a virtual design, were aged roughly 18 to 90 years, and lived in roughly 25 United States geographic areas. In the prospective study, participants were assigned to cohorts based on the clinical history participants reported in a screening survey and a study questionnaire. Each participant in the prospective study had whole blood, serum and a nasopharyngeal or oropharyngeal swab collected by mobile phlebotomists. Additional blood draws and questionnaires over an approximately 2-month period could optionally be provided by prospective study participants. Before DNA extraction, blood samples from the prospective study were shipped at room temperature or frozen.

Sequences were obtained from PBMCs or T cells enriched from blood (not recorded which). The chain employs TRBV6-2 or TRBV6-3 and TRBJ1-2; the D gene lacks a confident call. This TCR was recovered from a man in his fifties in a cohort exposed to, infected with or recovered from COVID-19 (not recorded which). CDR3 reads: CASSRVEEAVGGYTF. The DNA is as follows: TGTGCCAGCAGCCGGGTGGAGGAGGCAGTTGGAGGCTACACCTTC.